This T cell receptor (beta chain) is from a study of cytomegalovirus exposure and HLA in healthy donors. About the research overall: Tens of millions of unique TCRs from HLA-typed donors made up an early data release.

V dropped 4 bases and J dropped 3 bases, with 13 bases sitting between them. Germline values: CDR1 GTSNPN, CDR2 SVGIG (reference sequence). CDR3 size: 14 residues. Study-level findings and limits: In a later analysis, CMV-associated beta chains were mostly HLA-associated, it appeared. Some TCR beta chains (164 of them) were listed as cytomegalovirus-associated. Clonal expansion, a later analysis showed, was greater in HLA-associated TCR beta chains than in equally common others.

The PCR had 60 Vbeta and 13 Jbeta primers. Profiled with immunoSEQ multiplex PCR; TCRdb holds only in-frame clones, not every one. The data show 210,000 or so clones, about 83% seen once. This clone has only one observation. The antigen is not known. V gene TRBV30 combines with J gene TRBJ1-3; the D is unclear. Sequencing was carried out using PBMCs. The clonotype comes from a girl aged 10 to 17 in good health and CMV-seronegative. The CDR3 sequence is CAWTPMRDGNTIYF. CDR3 in DNA: TGTGCCTGGACTCCTATGAGGGATGGAAACACCATATATTTT.